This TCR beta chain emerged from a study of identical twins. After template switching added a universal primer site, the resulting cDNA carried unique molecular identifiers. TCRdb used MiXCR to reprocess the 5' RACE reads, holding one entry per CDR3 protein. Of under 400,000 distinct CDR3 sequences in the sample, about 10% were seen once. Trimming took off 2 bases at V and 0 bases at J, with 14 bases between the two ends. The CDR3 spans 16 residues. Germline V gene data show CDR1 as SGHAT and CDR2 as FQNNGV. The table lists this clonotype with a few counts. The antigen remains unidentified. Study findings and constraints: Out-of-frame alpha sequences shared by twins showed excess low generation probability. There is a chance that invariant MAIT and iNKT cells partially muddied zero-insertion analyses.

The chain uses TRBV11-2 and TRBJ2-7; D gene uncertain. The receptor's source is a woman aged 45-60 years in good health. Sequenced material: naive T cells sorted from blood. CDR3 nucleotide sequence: TGTGCCAGCAGCTTACACCCGATATCCAACTCCTACGAGCAGTACTTC. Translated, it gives CASSLHPISNSYEQYF.